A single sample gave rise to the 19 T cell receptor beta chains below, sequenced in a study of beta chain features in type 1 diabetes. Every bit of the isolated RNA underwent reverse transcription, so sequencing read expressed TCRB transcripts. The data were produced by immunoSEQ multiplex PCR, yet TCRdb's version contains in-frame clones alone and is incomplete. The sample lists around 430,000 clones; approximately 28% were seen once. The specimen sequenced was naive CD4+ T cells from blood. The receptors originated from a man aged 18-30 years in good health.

The CDR3, as DNA: TGTGCCAGCAGCACCGGGACGCTGGACGCCGGGGAGCTGTTTTTT. This sequence encodes CASSTGTLDAGELFF. J is TRBJ2-2 and V is TRBV7-3; perhaps D is TRBD1 or TRBD2 (5 bases each). Trimming pared 5 bases from V and 6 bases from J, leaving 16 bases between. The CDR3 loop spans 15 amino acids. Looked up from germline, CDR1 is SGHTA and CDR2 is FQGTGA.

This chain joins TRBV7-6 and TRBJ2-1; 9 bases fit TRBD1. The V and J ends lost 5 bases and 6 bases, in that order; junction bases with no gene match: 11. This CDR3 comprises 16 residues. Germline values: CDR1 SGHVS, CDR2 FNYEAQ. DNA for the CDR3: TGTGCCAGCAGCCTAACCGGGACAGGGTATCCCAATGAGCAGTTCTTC. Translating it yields CASSLTGTGYPNEQFF. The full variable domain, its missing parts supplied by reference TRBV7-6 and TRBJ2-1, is GAGVSQSPRYKVTKRGQDVALRCDPISGHVSLYWYRQALGQGPEFLTYFNYEAQQDKSGLPNDRFSAERPEGSISTLTIQRTEQRDSAMYRCASSLTGTGYPNEQFFGPGTRLTVL.

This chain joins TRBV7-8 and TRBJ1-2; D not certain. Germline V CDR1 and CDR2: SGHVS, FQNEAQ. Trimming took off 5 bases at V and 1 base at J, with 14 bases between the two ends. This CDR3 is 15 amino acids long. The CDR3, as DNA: TGTGCCAGCAGCCCCTTTCCGGGGATTAACTATGGCTACACCTTC. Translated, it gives CASSPFPGINYGYTF.

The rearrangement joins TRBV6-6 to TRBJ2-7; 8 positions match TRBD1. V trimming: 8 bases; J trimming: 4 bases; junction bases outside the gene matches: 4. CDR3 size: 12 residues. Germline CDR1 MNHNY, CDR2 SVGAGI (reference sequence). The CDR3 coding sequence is TGTGCCAGCGGGCACAGGGGGTACGAGCAGTACTTC. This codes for CASGHRGYEQYF.

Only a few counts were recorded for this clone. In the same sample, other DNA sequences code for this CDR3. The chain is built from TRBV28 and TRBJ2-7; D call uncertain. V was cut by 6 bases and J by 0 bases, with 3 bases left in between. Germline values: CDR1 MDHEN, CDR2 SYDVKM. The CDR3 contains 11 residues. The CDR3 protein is CASRSSYEQYF. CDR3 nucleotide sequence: TGTGCCAGCAGGAGCTCCTACGAGCAGTACTTC.

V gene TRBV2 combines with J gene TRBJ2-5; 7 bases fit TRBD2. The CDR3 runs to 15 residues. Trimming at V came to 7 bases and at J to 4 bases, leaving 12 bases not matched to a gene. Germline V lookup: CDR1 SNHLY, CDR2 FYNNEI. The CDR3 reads CASMSGGSARETQYF. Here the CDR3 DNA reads TGTGCCAGCATGTCGGGCGGGAGTGCTCGAGAGACCCAGTACTTC.

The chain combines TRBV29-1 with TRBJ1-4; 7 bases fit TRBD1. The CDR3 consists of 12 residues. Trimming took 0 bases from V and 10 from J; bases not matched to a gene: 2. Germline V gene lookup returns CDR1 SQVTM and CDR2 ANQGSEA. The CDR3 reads CSVEDAGGKLFF. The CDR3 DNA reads TGCAGCGTTGAAGATGCAGGGGGAAAACTGTTTTTT.

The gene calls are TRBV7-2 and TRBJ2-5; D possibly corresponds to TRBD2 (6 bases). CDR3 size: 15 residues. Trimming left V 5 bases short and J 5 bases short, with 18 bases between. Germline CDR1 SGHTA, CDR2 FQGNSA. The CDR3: CASSPLGTALETQYF. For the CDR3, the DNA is TGTGCCAGCAGCCCTCTAGGGACTGCGCTGGAGACCCAGTACTTC.

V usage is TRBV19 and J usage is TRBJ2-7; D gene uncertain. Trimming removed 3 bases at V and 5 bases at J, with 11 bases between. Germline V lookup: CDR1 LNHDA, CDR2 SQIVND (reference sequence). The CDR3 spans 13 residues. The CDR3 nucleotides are TGTGCCAGTAGTATTCGCTTCGGGCACGAGCAGTACTTC. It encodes CASSIRFGHEQYF.

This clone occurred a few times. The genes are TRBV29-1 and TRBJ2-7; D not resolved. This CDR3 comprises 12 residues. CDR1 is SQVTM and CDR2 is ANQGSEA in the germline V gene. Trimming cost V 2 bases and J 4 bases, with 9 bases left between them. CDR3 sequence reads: CSVEIGIYEQYF. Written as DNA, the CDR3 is TGCAGCGTTGAAATAGGGATATACGAGCAGTACTTC.

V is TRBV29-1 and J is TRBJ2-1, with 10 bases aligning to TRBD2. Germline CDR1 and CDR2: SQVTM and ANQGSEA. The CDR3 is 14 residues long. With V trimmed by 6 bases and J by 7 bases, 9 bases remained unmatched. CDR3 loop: CSVGASGSMNEQFF. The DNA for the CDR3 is TGCAGCGTGGGGGCTAGCGGGAGTATGAATGAGCAGTTCTTC.

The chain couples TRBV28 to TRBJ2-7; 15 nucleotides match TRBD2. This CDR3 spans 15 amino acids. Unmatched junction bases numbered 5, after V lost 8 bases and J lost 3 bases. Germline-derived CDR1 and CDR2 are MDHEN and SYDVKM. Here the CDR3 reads CASGGGLAGGYEQYF. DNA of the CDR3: TGTGCCAGCGGAGGGGGACTAGCGGGAGGCTACGAGCAGTACTTC.

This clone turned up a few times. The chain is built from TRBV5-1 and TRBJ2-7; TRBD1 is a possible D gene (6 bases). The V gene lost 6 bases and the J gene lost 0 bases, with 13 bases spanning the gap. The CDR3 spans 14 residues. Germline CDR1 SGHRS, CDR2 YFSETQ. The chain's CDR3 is CASTVDRPSYEQYF. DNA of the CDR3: TGCGCCAGCACCGTCGACAGGCCCTCCTACGAGCAGTACTTC.

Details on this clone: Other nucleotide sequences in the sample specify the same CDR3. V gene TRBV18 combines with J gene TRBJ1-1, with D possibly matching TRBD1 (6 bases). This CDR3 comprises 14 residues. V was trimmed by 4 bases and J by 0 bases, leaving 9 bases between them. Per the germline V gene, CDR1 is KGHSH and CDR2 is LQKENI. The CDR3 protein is CASSRDRLNTEAFF. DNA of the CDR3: TGTGCCAGCTCACGCGACAGGTTGAACACTGAAGCTTTCTTT.

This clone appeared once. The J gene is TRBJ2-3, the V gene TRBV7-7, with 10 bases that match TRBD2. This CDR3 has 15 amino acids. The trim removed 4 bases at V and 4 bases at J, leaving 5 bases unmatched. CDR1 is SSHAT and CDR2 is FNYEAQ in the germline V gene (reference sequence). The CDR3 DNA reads TGTGCCAGCAGCTCCAGCGGGAGGGCCGCAGATACGCAGTATTTT. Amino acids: CASSSSGRAADTQYF.

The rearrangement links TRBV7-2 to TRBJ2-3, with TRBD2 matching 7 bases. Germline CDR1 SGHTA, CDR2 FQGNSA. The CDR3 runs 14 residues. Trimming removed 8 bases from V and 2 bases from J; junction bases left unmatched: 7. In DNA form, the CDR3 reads TGTGCCAGCGGATTAACTAGCGCCACAGATACGCAGTATTTT. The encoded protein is CASGLTSATDTQYF.

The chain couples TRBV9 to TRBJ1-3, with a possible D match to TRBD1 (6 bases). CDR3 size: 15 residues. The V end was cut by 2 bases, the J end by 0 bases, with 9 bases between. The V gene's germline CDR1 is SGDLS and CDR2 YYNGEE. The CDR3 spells CASSVTGYSGNTIYF. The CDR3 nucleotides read TGTGCCAGCAGCGTCACAGGGTACTCTGGAAACACCATATATTTT. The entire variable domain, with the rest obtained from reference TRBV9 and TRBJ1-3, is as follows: DSGVTQTPKHLITATGQRVTLRCSPRSGDLSVYWYQQSLDQGLQFLIQYYNGEERAKGNILERFSAQQFPDLHSELNLSSLELGDSALYFCASSVTGYSGNTIYFGEGSWLTVV.

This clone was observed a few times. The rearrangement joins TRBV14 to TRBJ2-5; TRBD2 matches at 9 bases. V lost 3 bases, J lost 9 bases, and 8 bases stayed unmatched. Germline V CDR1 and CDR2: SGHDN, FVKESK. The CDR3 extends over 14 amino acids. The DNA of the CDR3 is TGTGCCAGCAGCCACCCATTAGCGGGAGTGTCCCAGTACTTC. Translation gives CASSHPLAGVSQYF.

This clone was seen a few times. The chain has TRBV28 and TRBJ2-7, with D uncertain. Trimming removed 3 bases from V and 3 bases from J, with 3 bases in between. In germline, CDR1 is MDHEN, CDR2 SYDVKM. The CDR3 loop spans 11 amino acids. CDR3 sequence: CASSFLYEQYF. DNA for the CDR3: TGTGCCAGCAGTTTCCTCTACGAGCAGTACTTC.